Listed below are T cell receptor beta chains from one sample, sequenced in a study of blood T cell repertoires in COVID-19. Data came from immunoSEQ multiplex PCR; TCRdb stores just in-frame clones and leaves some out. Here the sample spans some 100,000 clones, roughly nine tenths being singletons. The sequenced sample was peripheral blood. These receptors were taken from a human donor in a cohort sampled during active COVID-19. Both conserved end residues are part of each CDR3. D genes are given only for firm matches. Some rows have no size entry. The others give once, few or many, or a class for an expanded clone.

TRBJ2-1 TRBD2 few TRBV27 TGTGCCAGCAGTCCGGGACTAGCTGTCAATGAGCAGTTCTTC CASSPGLAVNEQFF
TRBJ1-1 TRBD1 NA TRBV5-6 TGTGCCAGCAGCTTTTGGGACAGAAACACTGAAGCTTTCTTT CASSFWDRNTEAFF
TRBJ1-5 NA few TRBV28 TGTGCCAGCAGTTTATTGGGCAGCCTTCGTGTCAGCCGAAGCAATCAGCCCCAGCATTTT CASSLLGSLRVSRSNQPQHF
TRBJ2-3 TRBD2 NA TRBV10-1 TGCGCCAGCAGTGAGTCCCTAGCGGGCACAGATACGCAGTATTTT CASSESLAGTDTQYF
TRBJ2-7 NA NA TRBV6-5 TGTGCCAGCAGTTACGATCCTATCTCCTACGAGCAGTACTTC CASSYDPISYEQYF
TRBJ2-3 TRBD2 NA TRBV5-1 TGCGCCAGCAGCCCGGGACTAGCGGGGGGGAACACAGATACGCAGTATTTT CASSPGLAGGNTDTQYF
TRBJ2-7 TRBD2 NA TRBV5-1 TGCGCCAGCAGCGGTGGGACTAGCGGGAATTTCTACGAGCAGTACTTC CASSGGTSGNFYEQYF
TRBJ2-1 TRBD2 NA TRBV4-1 TGCGCCAGCAGCCAAAGGGATGGACTAGCACCTTACAATGAGCAGTTCTTC CASSQRDGLAPYNEQFF
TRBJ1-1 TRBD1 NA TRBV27 TGTGCCAGCAGTTTGCAACAGGGGGAGTTTAACACTGAAGCTTTCTTT CASSLQQGEFNTEAFF
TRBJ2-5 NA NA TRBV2 TGTGCCAGCTATGGGAACAGAGGGCTAAAAGAGACCCAGTACTTC CASYGNRGLKETQYF
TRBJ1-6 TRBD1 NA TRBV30 TGTGCCTGGGGGGACAGGAGCTCCTATAATTCACCCCTCCACTTT CAWGDRSSYNSPLHF
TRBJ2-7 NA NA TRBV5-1 TGCGCCAGCAGCTTGGAAGGAGGGATACTTTACGAGCAGTACTTC CASSLEGGILYEQYF
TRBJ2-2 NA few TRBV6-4 TGTGCCAGCAGTGAGGTCCTAGATGCCGGGGAGCTGTTTTTT CASSEVLDAGELFF
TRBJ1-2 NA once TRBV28 TGTGCCAGCAGAGGAGTAGGGGACTATGGCTACACCTTC CASRGVGDYGYTF
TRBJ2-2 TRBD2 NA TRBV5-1 TGCGCCAGCAGCTTATTAGCGGGAGGGACCGGGGAGCTGTTTTTT CASSLLAGGTGELFF
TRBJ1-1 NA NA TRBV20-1 TGCAGTGCTAGGCAGGGTATTGAAGCTTTCTTT CSARQGIEAFF
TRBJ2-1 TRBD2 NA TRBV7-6 TGTGCCAGCGGAATGTCCGGGACTAGCGGGACGGTCCGAAATGAGCAGTTCTTC CASGMSGTSGTVRNEQFF
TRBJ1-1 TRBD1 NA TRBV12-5 TGTGCTAGTGGTTCGGAAACAGGGGGTGGGGTGGTCACTGAAGCTTTCTTT CASGSETGGGVVTEAFF
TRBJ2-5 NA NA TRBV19 TGTGCCAGTAGTATTGCAGGGATTGACAAGACCCAGTACTTC CASSIAGIDKTQYF
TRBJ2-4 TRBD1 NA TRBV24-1 TGTGCCACCAGTGACCCCCGGGACAGTCTGGCCAAAAACATTCAGTACTTC CATSDPRDSLAKNIQYF
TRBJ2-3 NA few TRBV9 TGTGCCAGCACCCAGATGGGACTCAACACAGATACGCAGTATTTT CASTQMGLNTDTQYF
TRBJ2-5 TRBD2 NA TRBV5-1 TGCGCCAGTCGTCTAGCGGGGGGGCGAAGAGAGACCCAGTACTTC CASRLAGGRRETQYF
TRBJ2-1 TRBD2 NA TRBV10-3 TGTGCCATCAGCCTAGGCGGGAGTCAAAACAATGAGCAGTTCTTC CAISLGGSQNNEQFF
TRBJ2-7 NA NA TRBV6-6 TGTGCCAGCAGTTACTCGAGGGGGGGGTATTCCTACGAGCAGTACTTC CASSYSRGGYSYEQYF
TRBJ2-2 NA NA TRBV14 TGTGCCAGCAGCCCGCAGGGGACCGGGGAGCTGTTTTTT CASSPQGTGELFF
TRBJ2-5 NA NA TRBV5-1 TGCGCCAGCAGCTTTGGCACTACCCAAGAGACCCAGTACTTC CASSFGTTQETQYF
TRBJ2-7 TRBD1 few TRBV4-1 TGCGCCAGCAGCCAAGGAGACAGGGTTCCGAACGAGCAGTACTTC CASSQGDRVPNEQYF
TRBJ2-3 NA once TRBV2 TGTGCCAGCAGTACGCGCGGGTCCGGGGCAGATACGCAGTATTTT CASSTRGSGADTQYF
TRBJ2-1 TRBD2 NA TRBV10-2 TGCGCCAGCAGAAGCAGCGGGGGGGCCGAGGAGCAGTTCTTC CASRSSGGAEEQFF
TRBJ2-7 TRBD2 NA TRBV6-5 TGTGCCAGCAGTTACCGGACTAGCGGGGGCGTCGAGCAGTACTTC CASSYRTSGGVEQYF
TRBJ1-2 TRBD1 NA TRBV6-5 TGTGCCAGCAGATTACCGGGACAGGGTAGAGGCTACACCTTC CASRLPGQGRGYTF
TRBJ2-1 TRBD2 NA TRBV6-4 TGTGCCAGCAGTGCCCGCCCTAGCGGGGGAGTAAATGAGCAGTTCTTC CASSARPSGGVNEQFF
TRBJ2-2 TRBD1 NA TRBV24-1 TGTGCCACCAGTGATCTCCGAATCTCCGGGACAGGGGACACCGGGGAGCTGTTTTTT CATSDLRISGTGDTGELFF
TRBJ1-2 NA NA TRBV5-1 TGCGCCAGCAGCCCCCAACCGACAGGCTTCTATGGCTACACCTTC CASSPQPTGFYGYTF
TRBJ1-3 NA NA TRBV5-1 TGCGCCAGCAGCTTTGGCGGAATCTCTGGAAACACCATATATTTT CASSFGGISGNTIYF
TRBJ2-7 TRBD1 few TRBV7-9 TGTGCCAGCAGCTTAGTGACCGGACAGGGGGCAGGCGAGCAGTACTTC CASSLVTGQGAGEQYF
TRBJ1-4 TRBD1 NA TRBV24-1 TGTGCCACCAGTGATCGGACAGGGAATAATGAAAAACTGTTTTTT CATSDRTGNNEKLFF
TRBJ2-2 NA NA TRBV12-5 TGTGCTAGTGGTTTGGTATCAGGGAACACCGGGGAGCTGTTTTTT CASGLVSGNTGELFF
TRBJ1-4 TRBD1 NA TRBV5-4 TGTGCCAGCAGCAACAACAGGGGGGGTAATGAAAAACTGTTTTTT CASSNNRGGNEKLFF
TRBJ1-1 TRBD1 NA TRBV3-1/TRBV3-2 TGTGCCAGCAGCCAAGAGACAGGGGCGGACACTGAAGCTTTCTTT CASSQETGADTEAFF
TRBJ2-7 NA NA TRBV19 TGTGCCAGTAGTTTGGGGGGACTCCACTCCTACGAGCAGTACTTC CASSLGGLHSYEQYF
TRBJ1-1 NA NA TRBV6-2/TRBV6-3 TGTGCCAGCAGGCCTCAGGGGAACACTGAAGCTTTCTTT CASRPQGNTEAFF
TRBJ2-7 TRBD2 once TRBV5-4 TGTGCCAGCAGCTCAGGGACTAGCGGGACCTACGAGCAGTACTTC CASSSGTSGTYEQYF
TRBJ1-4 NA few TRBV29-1 TGCAGCGCTAACCTCGGACAAGGGGGTGAAAAACTGTTTTTT CSANLGQGGEKLFF
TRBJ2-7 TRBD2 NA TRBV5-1 TGCGCCAGCAGCTCCCCGGGACTAGCCGACTACGAGCAGTACTTC CASSSPGLADYEQYF
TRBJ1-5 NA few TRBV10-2 TGCGCCAGCAGTGAGTCGGGGGGATATAGCAATCAGCCCCAGCATTTT CASSESGGYSNQPQHF
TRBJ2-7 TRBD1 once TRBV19 TGTGCCAGTACCGCCTCAGGGGGCTACGAGCAGTACTTC CASTASGGYEQYF
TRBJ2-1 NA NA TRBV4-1 TGCGCCAGCAGCGCTAGTGGGGGGTCCTACAATGAGCAGTTCTTC CASSASGGSYNEQFF
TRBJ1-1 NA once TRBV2 TGTGCCAGCAGTGACTACACTGAAGCTTTCTTT CASSDYTEAFF
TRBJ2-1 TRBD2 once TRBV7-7 TGTGCTAGCAGCCTAGCGGGGGGGCCACGCAATGAGCAGTTCTTC CASSLAGGPRNEQFF
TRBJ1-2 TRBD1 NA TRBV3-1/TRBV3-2 TGTGCCAGCAGCCATATGGCAGGGGGTGATGGCTACACCTTC CASSHMAGGDGYTF
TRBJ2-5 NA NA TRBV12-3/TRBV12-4 TGTGCCAGCAGTTTTGACAGCCAAGAGACCCAGTACTTC CASSFDSQETQYF
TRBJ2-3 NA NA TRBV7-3 TGTGCCAGCAGCCCCGAAAGTCGGGGGGCACTCGATACGCAGTATTTT CASSPESRGALDTQYF
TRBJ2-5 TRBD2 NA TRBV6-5 TGTGCCATTACGCGGGGGGGTATGGGCGAGACCCAGTACTTC CAITRGGMGETQYF
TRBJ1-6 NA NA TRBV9 TGTGCCAGCAGCGTAGGGACAGTAAGCTCCTATAATTCACCCCTCCACTTT CASSVGTVSSYNSPLHF
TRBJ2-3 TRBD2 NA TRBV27 TGTGCCAGCAGCCCTAGCGGGAGAGGTCCAGATACGCAGTATTTT CASSPSGRGPDTQYF
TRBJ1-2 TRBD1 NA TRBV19 TGTGCCAGTAGTCTAGGGACAGGGGGCCACTATGGCTACACCTTC CASSLGTGGHYGYTF
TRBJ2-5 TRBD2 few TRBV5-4 TGTGCCAGCAGCTCCACTAGCGGCCAAGAGACCCAGTACTTC CASSSTSGQETQYF